This TCR beta chain was captured in a study of T-cell memory formation after mild COVID-19. General observations from the study: There were some responding clones in pre-infection memory, which suggested that cross-reactive memory had joined. Day 15 to 85 contracting clones showed balanced CD4/CD8; day 15 to 37 expanders favored CD4+. Shrinking CD4+ clones were chiefly CM and EM; CD8+ ones were chiefly EMRA. Day 37-peaking second-wave clones had unconfirmed SARS-CoV-2 specificity.

Comment on this clonotype: Its antigen remains unidentified.

TCRdb reanalysed the 5' RACE reads using MiXCR and keeps one entry per CDR3 protein. The sample has over 120,000 distinct CDR3 sequences, roughly a fifth seen once. The CDR3 sequence is 16 residues long. Per germline, CDR1 DFQATT and CDR2 SNEGSKA (reference sequence). V was shortened by 4 bases and J by 0 bases, with 18 bases between the two germline ends. The rearrangement uses TRBV20-1 and TRBJ1-1, with a possible D match to TRBD1 (6 bases). Sequenced: PBMCs or a T cell subset sorted from them (not recorded which). This clonotype was sampled from an adult woman who had mild COVID-19 (a few samples of this study predate the infection). Cell type and time point are not known. Written as DNA, the CDR3 is TGCAGTGCTACAAGCCGGTCCCACAGGGTGAACACTGAAGCTTTCTTT. Its translation is CSATSRSHRVNTEAFF.